Below, 27 T cell receptor beta chains from the same sample are listed, as sequenced in a study of T cell repertoires in cytomegalovirus infection. TCRdb reanalysed the reads using MiXCR and keeps one entry per CDR3 protein. The sample consists of some 450,000 distinct CDR3 sequences, approximately 33% of them appearing once. Material: PBMCs. The receptors here all came from a human donor in good health (CMV status not recorded). Some clones in this sample may be carry-over from other donors' samples.

This clonotype was counted a few times. The gene calls are TRBV27 and TRBJ1-5, with 7 bases lining up with TRBD1. V was clipped by 6 bases and J by 0 bases; unmatched bases: 2. Germline values: CDR1 MNHEY, CDR2 SMNVEV (reference sequence). This CDR3 is 14 amino acids long. CDR3 protein: CASRAGGSNQPQHF. The CDR3 DNA reads TGTGCCAGCAGGGCAGGGGGTAGCAATCAGCCCCAGCATTTT.

This clonotype was observed a handful of times. The junction does not match germline at one end; this may be a read error. The chain links TRBV12-3 or TRBV12-4 to TRBJ1-1; D remains ambiguous. The CDR3 consists of 13 residues. DNA for the CDR3: TGTGCCAGCAGCTTAGTTGGGTCTACTGAAGCTTTCTTT. Translated, it gives CASSLVGSTEAFF.

This clonotype was observed a handful of times. V and J are TRBV10-3 and TRBJ2-5; D uncertain. This CDR3 is built from 14 residues. The germline V gene encodes CDR1 ENHRY and CDR2 SYGVKD. Trimming pared 3 bases from V and 0 bases from J, leaving 8 bases between. The CDR3 reads CAISDRVYQETQYF. The CDR3 coding sequence is TGTGCCATCAGTGATAGGGTCTACCAAGAGACCCAGTACTTC.

The chain combines TRBV4-1 with TRBJ2-7; TRBD2 agrees at 8 bases. The germline gives CDR1 MGHRA, CDR2 YSYEKL. V lost 0 bases, J lost 3 bases, and 7 bases stayed unmatched. This CDR3 spans 16 amino acids. The CDR3 loop reads CASSQEWSGGRYEQYF. The CDR3, as DNA: TGCGCCAGCAGCCAAGAGTGGTCGGGGGGGCGCTACGAGCAGTACTTC.

To note about this clonotype: The conserved phenylalanine or tryptophan is not found at the CDR3 terminus, so this likely reflects a read error. The CDR3 DNA follows: TGTGCCAGCAGTGAAGACGGTGCGGGGGCGGGTGAGCAGTTCTTA. Its protein product is CASSEDGAGAGEQFL. The genes are TRBV2 and TRBJ2-1, with D perhaps TRBD2 (7 bases). CDR3 size: 15 residues. Germline-derived CDR1 and CDR2 are SNHLY and FYNNEI. Trimming left V 1 base short and J 9 bases short, with 16 bases between.

This sequence joins TRBV2 and TRBJ2-5, with 9 nucleotides matching TRBD2. This CDR3 contains 16 residues. V was clipped by 9 bases and J by 2 bases; unmatched bases: 13. Per the germline V gene, CDR1 is SNHLY and CDR2 is FYNNEI. The CDR3 coding sequence is TGTGCCAGTAAACGATCAAGGACTAGCGAGCAAGAGACCCAGTACTTC. Translation gives CASKRSRTSEQETQYF.

This clonotype was counted many times. The V and J genes are TRBV7-8 and TRBJ2-7; either TRBD1 or TRBD2 may supply D (6 bases each). The germline gives CDR1 SGHVS, CDR2 FQNEAQ. Trimming stripped 5 bases from V and 0 bases from J, with 17 bases between. This CDR3 has 16 amino acids. The CDR3 protein is CASSTRGGILSYEQYF. The CDR3 nucleotides read TGTGCCAGCAGCACCCGAGGGGGGATCCTCTCCTACGAGCAGTACTTC.

Points on this clonotype: This may come from a read error, since a much larger clone is one base off. The V call is TRBV7-9, the J call TRBJ1-2; 8 nucleotides match TRBD1. The germline CDR1 and CDR2 sequences are SEHNR and FQNEAQ (reference sequence). V shed 11 bases and J 2 bases; nucleotides not matched to a gene: 16. The CDR3 consists of 16 residues. The CDR3 here is CAGGGQGLKRNYGYTF. CDR3 sequence (DNA): TGTGCCGGAGGAGGACAGGGCCTAAAAAGGAACTATGGCTACACCTTC. Full variable domain (missing parts from reference TRBV7-9 and TRBJ1-2): DTGVSQNPRHKITKRGQNVTFRCDPISEHNRLYWYRQTLGQGPEFLTYFQNEAQLEKSRLLSDRFSAERPKGSFSTLEIQRTEQGDSAMYLCAGGGQGLKRNYGYTFGSGTRLTVV.

The V call is TRBV25-1, the J call TRBJ1-2; D perhaps matches TRBD1 (6 bases). The CDR3 loop spans 15 amino acids. CDR1 and CDR2 (germline): MGHDK, SYGVNS. Trimming removed 1 base at V and 7 bases at J, with 16 bases between. The CDR3 is CASSEFGGTGSGYTF. The CDR3, as DNA: TGTGCCAGCAGTGAATTCGGGGGCACAGGTTCTGGCTACACCTTC.

This chain uses TRBV12-3 or TRBV12-4 with TRBJ2-7; perhaps TRBD2 as D (7 bases). This CDR3 spans 15 amino acids. Trimming stripped 9 bases from V and 2 bases from J, with 20 bases between. Here the CDR3 DNA reads TGTGCCAGAAGGGGGGGGGAGTTTGAACCCTACGAGCAGTACTTC. Protein: CARRGGEFEPYEQYF.

This clonotype has more than one count but fewer than ten. V is TRBV6-6 and J is TRBJ2-3; unclear D gene. The V gene's germline CDR1 is MNHNY and CDR2 SVGAGI (reference sequence). The V and J ends lost 3 bases and 8 bases respectively, with 12 bases between them. The CDR3 consists of 13 residues. DNA of the CDR3: TGTGCCAGCAGTTATTCGGCCCCCTTTACGCAGTATTTT. It codes for CASSYSAPFTQYF.

The rearrangement links TRBV15 to TRBJ1-3; D is ambiguous. Trimming pared 1 base from V and 6 bases from J, leaving 10 bases between. There are 14 residues in the CDR3. Per germline, CDR1 LNHNV and CDR2 YYDKDF (reference sequence). The chain's CDR3 is CATSRGAVANTIYF. The CDR3 region has the DNA TGTGCCACCAGCAGAGGCGCCGTTGCAAACACCATATATTTT.

Note on this clonotype: Since a much larger clone is just one base distant, this may be a read error. V usage is TRBV7-9 and J usage is TRBJ2-1, with TRBD2 identical over 7 bases. Gene TRBJ2-7 matches the end of the DNA better, so the J call may be wrong. The CDR3 is 16 amino acids. Germline CDR1 is SEHNR and CDR2 is FQNEAQ (reference sequence). CDR3 sequence reads: CASSTVAGISYNEQYF. CDR3 bases: TGTGCCAGCAGCACCGTAGCGGGTATCTCCTACAATGAGCAGTACTTC.

This clonotype was seen ten or more times. The chain couples TRBV7-2 to TRBJ2-5, with D tentatively TRBD2 (7 bases). The germline gives CDR1 SGHTA, CDR2 FQGNSA. Deletions cut 5 bases from V and 9 bases from J, with 19 bases between. The CDR3 totals 14 residues. The CDR3: CASSPRRGGGSQYF. CDR3 bases: TGTGCCAGCAGCCCCCGGCGAGGGGGGGGGTCCCAGTACTTC.

The table lists this clonotype with a few counts. The chain recombines TRBV3-1 with TRBJ1-6, with D possibly TRBD1 on 5 matching bases. Germline V CDR1 and CDR2: LGHDT, YNNKEL (reference sequence). V was pared by 0 bases and J by 9 bases, with 9 bases between. The CDR3 is 14 amino acids. The CDR3 DNA reads TGTGCCAGCAGCCAAGATGGGGGGGGTTCACCCCTCCACTTT. The encoded protein is CASSQDGGGSPLHF.

This chain links TRBV6-6 with TRBJ2-7; a possible D gene is TRBD2 (7 bases). Germline V gene lookup returns CDR1 MNHNY and CDR2 SVGAGI (reference sequence). This CDR3 is built from 12 residues. V lost 11 bases and J lost 3, with 14 bases in between. The DNA of the CDR3 is TGTGCCTCCAGGGGAGGGGTCTACGAGCAGTACTTC. Protein product: CASRGGVYEQYF.

V gene TRBV6-2 or TRBV6-3 combines with J gene TRBJ2-3; 8 positions match TRBD2. Germline V gene lookup returns CDR1 MNHEY and CDR2 SVGEGT. The CDR3 length is 14 residues. After removal of 4 bases from V and 5 bases from J, the junction contained 5 bases not matched to a gene. CDR3 DNA sequence: TGTGCCAGCAGTTCCGGGGGGGCCGAAGATACGCAGTATTTT. It codes for CASSSGGAEDTQYF.

The CDR3 loop is CASSIGRGGDQPQHF. The CDR3 region has the DNA TGTGCCAGTAGTATAGGACGAGGGGGAGATCAGCCCCAGCATTTT. This chain connects TRBV19 to TRBJ1-5; weak D call: TRBD1 (6 bases). Germline V CDR1 and CDR2: LNHDA, SQIVND (reference sequence). CDR3 length equals 15 residues. The V gene lost 1 base and the J gene lost 5 bases, with 12 bases spanning the gap.

This clonotype has at least ten counts. The chain recombines TRBV7-2 with TRBJ2-2; weak D call: TRBD2 (6 bases). This CDR3 has 13 residues. Per germline, CDR1 SGHTA and CDR2 FQGNSA. V was pared by 0 bases and J by 8 bases, with 7 bases between. CDR3 sequence (DNA): TGTGCCAGCAGCTTAGCGGGGGGAGGGGAGCTGTTTTTT. Translation gives CASSLAGGGELFF.

With regard to this clonotype: This may stem from a read error, because a much larger clone lies one nucleotide away. This rearrangement joins TRBV7-2 to TRBJ2-7; TRBD1 might be the D (6 bases). The CDR3 runs to 14 residues. V shed 5 bases and J shed 2 bases, with 13 bases lying between them. The germline gives CDR1 SGHTA, CDR2 FQGNSA. This CDR3 is CASSLRTVAYEQYF. The CDR3 DNA follows: TGTGCCAGCAGCCTAAGGACAGTGGCCTACGAGCAGTACTTC.

The CDR3 DNA reads TGTGCCAGCAGCGTAGGTGGGGGGGGATCTGGAAACACCATATATTTT. Translation gives CASSVGGGGSGNTIYF. This chain joins TRBV9 and TRBJ1-3, with D tentatively TRBD1 (5 bases). This CDR3 region has 16 residues. The V and J ends lost 0 bases and 1 base respectively, with 11 bases between them. Germline V CDR1 and CDR2: SGDLS, YYNGEE.

The chain's CDR3 is CASSLSLAGGPTNTGELFF. DNA for the CDR3: TGCGCCAGCAGCTTGTCTCTAGCGGGGGGGCCCACGAACACCGGGGAGCTGTTTTTT. V usage is TRBV5-1 and J usage is TRBJ2-2; 12 bases line up with TRBD2. Germline CDR1 is SGHRS and CDR2 is YFSETQ. CDR3 length equals 19 residues. J was trimmed by 0 bases and V by 1 base; bases with no gene match: 7.

The chain combines TRBV19 with TRBJ1-4; D not resolved. From germline, CDR1 is LNHDA and CDR2 SQIVND (reference sequence). The CDR3 spans 13 residues. The germline V and J ends were trimmed by 3 bases and 7 bases, with 9 bases remaining between them. The chain's CDR3 is CASSIDAGEKLFF. For the CDR3, the DNA is TGTGCCAGTAGTATCGACGCAGGTGAAAAACTGTTTTTT.

Only a few counts were recorded for this clonotype. V gene TRBV7-2 combines with J gene TRBJ2-7; TRBD1 aligns across 8 bases. Looked up from germline, CDR1 is SGHTA and CDR2 is FQGNSA. J lost 2 bases, V lost 4 bases, and 7 bases had no gene match. The CDR3 contains 15 residues. CDR3 amino acids: CASSSRQGSTYEQYF. The CDR3 nucleotides are TGTGCCAGCAGCTCCAGACAGGGGAGTACCTACGAGCAGTACTTC.

The rearrangement joins TRBV4-1 to TRBJ2-6; D is unresolved. The length of the CDR3 is 18 residues. V dropped 0 bases and J dropped 0 bases, with 12 bases sitting between them. From germline, CDR1 is MGHRA and CDR2 YSYEKL. The CDR3 region is CASSQDDGTLSGANVLTF. CDR3 DNA: TGCGCCAGCAGCCAAGACGACGGCACACTCTCTGGGGCCAACGTCCTGACTTTC.

There are many counts of this clonotype. The CDR3 nucleotides are TGTGCCAGCAGTTCGGGGGCCACGGTCACTGAAGCTTTCTTT. Its translation: CASSSGATVTEAFF. The chain has TRBV11-2 and TRBJ1-1, with D tentatively TRBD1 (6 bases). Germline V CDR1 and CDR2: SGHAT, FQNNGV. Trimming pared 6 bases from V and 4 bases from J, leaving 15 bases between. This CDR3 is built from 14 residues.

The genes are TRBV19 and TRBJ2-1, with TRBD1 as a possible D gene (5 bases). The germline CDR1 and CDR2 sequences are LNHDA and SQIVND (reference sequence). The CDR3 length is 16 residues. V was cut by 4 bases and J by 2 bases, with 15 bases left in between. CDR3 residues: CASSTGHPFAYNEQFF. In DNA, the CDR3 is TGTGCCAGTAGTACCGGACACCCTTTTGCCTACAATGAGCAGTTCTTC.